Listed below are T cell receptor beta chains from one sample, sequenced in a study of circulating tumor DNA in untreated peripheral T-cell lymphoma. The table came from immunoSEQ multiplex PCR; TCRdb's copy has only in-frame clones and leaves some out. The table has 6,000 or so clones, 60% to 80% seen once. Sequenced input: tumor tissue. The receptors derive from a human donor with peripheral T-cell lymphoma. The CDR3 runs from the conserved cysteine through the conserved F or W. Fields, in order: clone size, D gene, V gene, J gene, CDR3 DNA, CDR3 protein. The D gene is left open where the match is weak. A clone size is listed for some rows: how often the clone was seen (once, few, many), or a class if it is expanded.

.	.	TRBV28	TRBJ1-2	TGTGCCAGCAGTTTCCGGGTGGATGGCTACACCTTC	CASSFRVDGYTF
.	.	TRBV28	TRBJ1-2	TGTGCCAGCAGTGGGACATCCCATTCGCTCTATGGCTACACCTTC	CASSGTSHSLYGYTF
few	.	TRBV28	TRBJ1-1	TGTGCCAGCAGTGAAACCACCGTGTGGGACACTGAAGCTTTCTTT	CASSETTVWDTEAFF
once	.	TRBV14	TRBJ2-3	TGTGCCAGCAAGCCAAGAGTTAACTATAATCTCGCAGATACGCAGTATTTT	CASKPRVNYNLADTQYF
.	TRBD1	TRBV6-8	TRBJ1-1	TGTGCCAGCAGTTGGGGACAGGTTGGGGGCACTGAAGCTTTCTTT	CASSWGQVGGTEAFF
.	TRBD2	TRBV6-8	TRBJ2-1	TGTGCCAGCAGTCGAGCGGGGGGGCACAATGAGCAGTTCTTC	CASSRAGGHNEQFF
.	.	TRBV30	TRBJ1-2	TGTGCCTGGAGTTTAGTAAACTATGGCTACACCTTC	CAWSLVNYGYTF
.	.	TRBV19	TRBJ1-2	TGTGCCAGTAGTATACTGGGACCGGCTAACTATGGCTACACCTTC	CASSILGPANYGYTF
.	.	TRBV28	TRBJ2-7	TGTGCCAGCAGTTTGGCGGCGTACGAGCAGTACTTC	CASSLAAYEQYF
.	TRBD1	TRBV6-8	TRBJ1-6	TGTGCCAGCAGTTACCATGCGACAGGGAATAATTCACCCCTCCACTTT	CASSYHATGNNSPLHF
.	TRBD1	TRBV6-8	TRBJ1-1	TGTGCCATCGCGGGACAGGTCAACACTGAAGCTTTCTTT	CAIAGQVNTEAFF
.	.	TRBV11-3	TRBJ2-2	TGTGCCAGCAGCTTGGGACTTATTGCCACCGGGGAGCTGTTTTTT	CASSLGLIATGELFF
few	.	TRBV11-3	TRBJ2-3	TGTGCCAGCAGCTTAGAGGGGTATGGGATAGCAGCAGATACGCAGTATTTT	CASSLEGYGIAADTQYF
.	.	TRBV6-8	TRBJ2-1	TGTGCCAGCATGGAAGGGCAGTCCCTCTACAATGAGCAGTTCTTC	CASMEGQSLYNEQFF
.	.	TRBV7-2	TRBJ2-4	TGTGCCAGCAGCTTAGGATCCAAAAACATTCAGTACTTC	CASSLGSKNIQYF
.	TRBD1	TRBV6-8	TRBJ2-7	TGTGCCAGCAGTTACTCGTCGGCCAGGGGGTACGAGCAGTACTTC	CASSYSSARGYEQYF
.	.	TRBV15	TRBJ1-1	TGTGCCACCAGCGTGACACCGCTCACGGGGACTGAAGCTTTCTTT	CATSVTPLTGTEAFF
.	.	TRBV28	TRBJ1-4	TGTGCCAGCGGAAGCGACATCCTAAAGGGGGAACTGTTTTTT	CASGSDILKGELFF
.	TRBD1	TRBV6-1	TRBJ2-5	TGTGCCAGCAGTGAAGACAAGACAGGGGTTTCGGAGACCCAGTACTTC	CASSEDKTGVSETQYF
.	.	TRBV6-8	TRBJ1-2	TGTGCCAGCAGTTACCGGGCAGGGAGTAACTATGGCTACACCTTC	CASSYRAGSNYGYTF
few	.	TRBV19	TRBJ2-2	TGTGCCAGTAGTTCCTCCACCGGGGAGCTGTTTTTT	CASSSSTGELFF
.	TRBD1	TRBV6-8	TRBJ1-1	TGTGCTAACCACCGGGAGGGGGCGGGAGAAGCTTTCTTT	CANHREGAGEAFF
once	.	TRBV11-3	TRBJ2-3	TGTGCCAGCAGCTTGAGTTTGTGGGGGGCCACAGATACGCAGTATTTT	CASSLSLWGATDTQYF
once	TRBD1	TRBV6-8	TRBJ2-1	TGTGCCAGCAGGCTCGGGACAGCCAACAATGAGCAGTTCTTC	CASRLGTANNEQFF
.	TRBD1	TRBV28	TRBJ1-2	TGTGCCAGCAGTCTCCCTCGACAGGGGATTACAGCTAACTATGGCTACACCTTC	CASSLPRQGITANYGYTF
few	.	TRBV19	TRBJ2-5	TGTGTCAGTAGTATCGGAGGTCGCCAAGAGACCCAGTACTTC	CVSSIGGRQETQYF
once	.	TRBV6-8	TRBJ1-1	TGTGCCAGCAGTCCCCCGGGCACTGAAGCTTTCTTT	CASSPPGTEAFF
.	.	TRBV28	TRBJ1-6	TGTGCCAGCAGTAGGGGCTACGGGGGAGGGAATAATTCACCCCTCCATTTT	CASSRGYGGGNNSPLHF
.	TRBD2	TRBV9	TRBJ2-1	TGTGCCAGCAGTGGCTTTGGACGGGGGAGGGATGAGCAGTTCTTC	CASSGFGRGRDEQFF
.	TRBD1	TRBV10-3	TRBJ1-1	TGTGCCATCAGTGAGGGGACAGGACAGCAACATACGGGCACTGAAGCTTTCTTT	CAISEGTGQQHTGTEAFF
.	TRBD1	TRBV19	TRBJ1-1	TGTGCCAGTACTCTCTCGGACAGGGCGTGGACTGAAGTTTTCTTT	CASTLSDRAWTEVFF
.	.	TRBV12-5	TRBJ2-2	TGTGCCAGCAAAGGACTGTCGAACACCGGGGAGCTGTTTTTT	CASKGLSNTGELFF
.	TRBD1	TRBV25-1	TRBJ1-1	TGTGCCAGCAGCGTTTTAAAGACAGGGGGGTTGACTGAAGCTTTCTTT	CASSVLKTGGLTEAFF
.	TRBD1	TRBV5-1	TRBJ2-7	TGCGCCAGCAGCAGGGGGCACAGTTCTGGGGATTACGAGCAGTACTTC	CASSRGHSSGDYEQYF
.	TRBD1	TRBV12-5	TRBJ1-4	TGTGCCAGCACCGATACTTTGACAGGGACTAATGAAAAACTGTTTTTT	CASTDTLTGTNEKLFF
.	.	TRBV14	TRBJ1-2	TGTGCCAGCAGCCAAGGTCTTCAGCTGGGCTATGGCTACACCTTC	CASSQGLQLGYGYTF
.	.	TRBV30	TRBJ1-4	TGTGCCTGGGACAAGGGAGTGGAAAAACTGTTTTTT	CAWDKGVEKLFF
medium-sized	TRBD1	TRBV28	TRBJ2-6	TGTGCCAGCAGGAATTACAGGGGTGGGGCCAACGTCCTGACTTTC	CASRNYRGGANVLTF
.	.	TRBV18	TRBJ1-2	TGTGCCAGCTCACCATCTCCAGAAAACTATGGCTACACCTTC	CASSPSPENYGYTF